The T cell receptor beta chain described here comes from a study of cytomegalovirus exposure and HLA in healthy donors. Study conclusions and caveats: Rarity marked most TCR sequences, yet some public TCRs occurred in many donors. According to a subsequent analysis, TCR clusters identified in the first cohort showed a tendency to co-occur across the roughly 120 validation repertoires.

Some clones are missing from TCRdb's copy, which holds only in-frame ones; the method was immunoSEQ multiplex PCR. The sample holds about 84,000 clones, under 95% seen once. About this clone itself: Its antigen is unidentified.

Trimming removed 4 bases from V and 7 bases from J; junction bases left unmatched: 1. The CDR3 loop spans 15 amino acids. Germline CDR1 reads MGHRA; CDR2 reads YSYEKL. This TCR derives from a man aged 25 to 40 in good health and CMV-seronegative. This chain joins TRBV4-1 and TRBJ2-1, with 16 nucleotides matching TRBD2. The sequenced material came from PBMCs. CDR3 sequence reads: CASSPGLAGGNEQFF. The CDR3 nucleotides read TGCGCCAGCAGCCCGGGACTAGCGGGAGGGAATGAGCAGTTCTTC.